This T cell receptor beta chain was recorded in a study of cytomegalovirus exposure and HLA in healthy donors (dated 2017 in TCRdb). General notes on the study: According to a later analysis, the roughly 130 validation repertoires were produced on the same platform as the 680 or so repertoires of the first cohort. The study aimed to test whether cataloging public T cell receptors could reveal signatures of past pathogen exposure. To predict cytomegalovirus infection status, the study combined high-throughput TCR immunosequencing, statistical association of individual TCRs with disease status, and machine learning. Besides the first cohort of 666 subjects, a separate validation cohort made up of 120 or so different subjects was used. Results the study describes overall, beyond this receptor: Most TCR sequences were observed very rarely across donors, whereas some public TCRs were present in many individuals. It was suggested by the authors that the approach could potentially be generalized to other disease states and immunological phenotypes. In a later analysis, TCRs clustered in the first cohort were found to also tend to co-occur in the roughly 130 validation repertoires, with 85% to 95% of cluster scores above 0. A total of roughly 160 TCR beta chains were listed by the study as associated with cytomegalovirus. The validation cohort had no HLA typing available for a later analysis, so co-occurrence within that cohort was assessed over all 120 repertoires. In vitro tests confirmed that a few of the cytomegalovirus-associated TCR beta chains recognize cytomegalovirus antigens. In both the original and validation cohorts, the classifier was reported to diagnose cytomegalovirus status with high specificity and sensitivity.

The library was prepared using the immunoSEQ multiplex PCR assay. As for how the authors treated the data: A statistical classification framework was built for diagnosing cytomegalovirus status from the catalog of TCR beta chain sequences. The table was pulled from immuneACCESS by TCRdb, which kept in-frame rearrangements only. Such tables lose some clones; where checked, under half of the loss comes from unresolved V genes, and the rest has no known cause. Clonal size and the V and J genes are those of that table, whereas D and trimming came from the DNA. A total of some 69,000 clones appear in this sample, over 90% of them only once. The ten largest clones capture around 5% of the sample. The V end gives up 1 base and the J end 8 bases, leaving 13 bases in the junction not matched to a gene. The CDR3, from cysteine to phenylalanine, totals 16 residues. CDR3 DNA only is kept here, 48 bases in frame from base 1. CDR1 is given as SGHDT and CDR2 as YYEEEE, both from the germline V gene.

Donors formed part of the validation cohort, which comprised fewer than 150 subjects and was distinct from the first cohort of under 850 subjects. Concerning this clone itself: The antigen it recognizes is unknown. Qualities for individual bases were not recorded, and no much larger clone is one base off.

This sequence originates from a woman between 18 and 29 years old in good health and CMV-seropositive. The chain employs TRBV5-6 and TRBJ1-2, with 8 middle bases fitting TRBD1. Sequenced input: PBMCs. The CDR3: CASSLQDRESVRGYTF. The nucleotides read TGTGCCAGCAGCTTGCAGGACAGGGAGTCGGTTAGGGGCTACACCTTC.